This T cell receptor (beta chain) was observed in a study of blood T cell repertoires in COVID-19. Study summary: The United States, Italy and Spain supplied acute and convalescent COVID-19 samples. T cells, B-cell-depleted T cells, or PBMCs supplied cDNA or gDNA.

As handled by the study authors: Reference gene primer amplification yielded estimated nucleated cell counts. Assay used: immunoSEQ multiplex PCR; TCRdb lists only in-frame clones, some missing. V, J and clone size reflect that table, while D and trimming were determined from the DNA. This table has under 250,000 clones, 80% to 85% appearing once. This clone has a handful of counts. This clonotype was obtained from a man aged 35 to 55 with acute or convalescent COVID-19. The sample consisted of peripheral blood.

The CDR3 DNA sequence: TGTGCCAGCAGCAAATCCCGGAGAGTTCTCCACAATGAGCAGTTCTTC. Translated, it gives CASSKSRRVLHNEQFF. The chain recombines TRBV21-1 with TRBJ2-1; TRBD2 was called by the table and not checked on the DNA. TRBV21-1 is assigned pseudogene status. This CDR3 region has 16 residues.